This T cell receptor beta chain is drawn from a study of PD-1 blockade in mismatch repair-deficient tumors. This clone was detected a few times. CDR3 length: 12 residues. V was cut by 3 bases and J by 2 bases, with 1 base left in between. Germline V gene data show CDR1 as MRHNA and CDR2 as SNTAGT. Only in-frame clones appear in the TCRdb table, and some are missing; sequencing was by immunoSEQ multiplex PCR. Among roughly 120,000 clones listed, roughly 86% were seen once. Sequencing used peripheral blood, obtained approximately 72 weeks after starting pembrolizumab. The chain employs TRBV6-4 and TRBJ2-2, with D unclear. This sequence was found in an adult with mismatch repair-deficient cancer. Written as DNA, the CDR3 is TGTGCCAGCAGTGAAAACACCGGGGAGCTGTTTTTT. Residues: CASSENTGELFF.